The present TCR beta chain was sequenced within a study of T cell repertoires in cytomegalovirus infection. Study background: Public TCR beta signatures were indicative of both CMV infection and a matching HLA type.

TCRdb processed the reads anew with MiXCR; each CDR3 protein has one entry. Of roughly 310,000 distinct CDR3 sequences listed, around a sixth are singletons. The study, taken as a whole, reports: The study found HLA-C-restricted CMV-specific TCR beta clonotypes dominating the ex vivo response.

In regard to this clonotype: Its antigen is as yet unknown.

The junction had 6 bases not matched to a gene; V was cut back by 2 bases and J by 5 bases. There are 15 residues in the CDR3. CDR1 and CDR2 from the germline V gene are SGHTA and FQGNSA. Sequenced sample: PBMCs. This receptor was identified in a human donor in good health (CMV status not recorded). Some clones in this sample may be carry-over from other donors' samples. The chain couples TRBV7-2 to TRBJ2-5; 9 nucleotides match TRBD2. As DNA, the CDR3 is TGTGCCAGCAGCTTATGGGGCGGGGGGGCTGAGACCCAGTACTTC. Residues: CASSLWGGGAETQYF.